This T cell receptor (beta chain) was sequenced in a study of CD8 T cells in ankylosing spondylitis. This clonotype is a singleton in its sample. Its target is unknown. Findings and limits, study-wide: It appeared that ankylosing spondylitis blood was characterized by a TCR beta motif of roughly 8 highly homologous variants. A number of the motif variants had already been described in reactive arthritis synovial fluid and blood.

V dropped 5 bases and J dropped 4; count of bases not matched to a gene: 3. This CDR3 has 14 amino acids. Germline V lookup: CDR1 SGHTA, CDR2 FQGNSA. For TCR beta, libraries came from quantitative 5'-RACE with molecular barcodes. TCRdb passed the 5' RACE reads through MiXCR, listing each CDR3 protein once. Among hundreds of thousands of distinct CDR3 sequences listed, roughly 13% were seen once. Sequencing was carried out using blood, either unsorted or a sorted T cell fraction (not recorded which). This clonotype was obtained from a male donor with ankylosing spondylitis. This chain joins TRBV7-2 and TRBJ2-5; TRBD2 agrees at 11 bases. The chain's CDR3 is CASSKGLAVETQYF. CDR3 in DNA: TGTGCCAGCAGCAAGGGACTAGCGGTAGAGACCCAGTACTTC. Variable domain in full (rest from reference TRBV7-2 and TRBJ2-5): GAGVSQSPSNKVTEKGKDVELRCDPISGHTALYWYRQSLGQGLEFLIYFQGNSAPDKSGLPSDRFSAERTGGSVSTLTIQRTQQEDSAVYLCASSKGLAVETQYFGPGTRLLVL.